These 27 T cell receptor beta chains originate from one sample sequenced in a study of cytomegalovirus exposure and HLA in healthy donors. Data came from immunoSEQ multiplex PCR; TCRdb stores just in-frame clones and leaves some out. The repertoire has 150,000 to 200,000 clones, about 88% of them found once; the top ten carry approximately 2.4%. The sequenced sample consisted of PBMCs. The receptors here all came from a woman between 18 and 30 years old in good health and CMV-seronegative.

CDR3 protein: CASSEGGTPYEQYF. The CDR3 DNA reads TGTGCCAGCAGTGAAGGAGGCACCCCCTACGAGCAGTACTTC. The V call is TRBV2, the J call TRBJ2-7; no firm D call. The germline V gene encodes CDR1 SNHLY and CDR2 FYNNEI. V gave up 1 base and J gave up 2 bases, with 9 bases separating them. The CDR3 runs to 14 residues.

The V gene is TRBV4-3, the J gene TRBJ2-1, with D possibly TRBD1 on 6 matching bases. Trimming stripped 0 bases from V and 15 bases from J, with 18 bases between. CDR1 and CDR2 (germline): LGHNA, YSLEER. This CDR3 comprises 14 residues. The CDR3 region is CASSQDIIQGTRFF. The CDR3 DNA reads TGCGCCAGCAGCCAAGATATCATTCAGGGGACGCGGTTCTTC.

The chain employs TRBV5-1 and TRBJ1-2; D possibly corresponds to TRBD1 (6 bases). There are 15 residues in the CDR3. V was cut by 4 bases and J by 0 bases, with 13 bases left in between. Germline CDR1 is SGHRS and CDR2 is YFSETQ. CDR3 residues: CASSPGGAANYGYTF. CDR3 DNA sequence: TGCGCCAGCAGCCCCGGGGGGGCTGCTAACTATGGCTACACCTTC.

The gene calls are TRBV4-3 and TRBJ2-7; 7 bases align to TRBD1. Germline loops: CDR1 LGHNA, CDR2 YSLEER. The CDR3 is 14 residues long. Losses at the gene ends were 4 bases for V and 2 bases for J; bases not matched to a gene: 5. CDR3 nucleotides: TGCGCCAGCAGCCCTCATACAGGGGCCTACGAGCAGTACTTC. Its translation: CASSPHTGAYEQYF.

This chain uses TRBV6-6 with TRBJ1-5, with D perhaps matching TRBD1 (5 bases). From germline, CDR1 is MNHNY and CDR2 SVGAGI (reference sequence). The V and J ends lost 2 bases and 7 bases respectively, with 12 bases between them. The CDR3 consists of 14 residues. The CDR3 sequence is CASSYGGVGQPQHF. CDR3 nucleotides: TGTGCCAGCAGTTACGGGGGGGTCGGACAGCCCCAGCATTTT.

The CDR3 loop reads CASSRLSASGSQETQYF. DNA of the CDR3: TGTGCCAGCTCACGACTATCGGCTAGCGGGAGCCAAGAGACCCAGTACTTC. The J gene is TRBJ2-5, the V gene TRBV18, with 10 bases lining up with TRBD2. The CDR3 totals 17 residues. CDR1 KGHSH and CDR2 LQKENI come from the germline V gene. J gave up 1 base and V 4 bases, and 9 bases lay outside the gene matches.

The V call is TRBV5-8, the J call TRBJ1-2; D gene unclear. The CDR3 consists of 14 residues. Trimming took 0 bases from V and 8 from J, leaving 14 bases between them. CDR1 and CDR2 (germline): SGHTS, YDEGEE. The CDR3 spells CASSLELAEWGYTF. The CDR3 nucleotides are TGTGCCAGCAGCTTGGAGTTGGCGGAGTGGGGCTACACCTTC. Complete variable domain (other parts from reference TRBV5-8 and TRBJ1-2): EAGVTQSPTHLIKTRGQQATLRCSPISGHTSVYWYQQALGLGLQFLLWYDEGEERNRGNFPPRFSGRQFPNYSSELNVNALELEDSALYLCASSLELAEWGYTFGSGTRLTVV.

The CDR3 nucleotides read TGTGCCAGCAGCTTTGGTGGGAGGGGCCAGCCCCAGCATTTT. It yields the protein CASSFGGRGQPQHF. V gene TRBV5-4 combines with J gene TRBJ1-5; D may be TRBD1 (5 bases). The CDR3 covers 14 residues. The V end was cut by 2 bases, the J end by 7 bases, with 13 bases between. In germline, CDR1 is SGHNT, CDR2 YYREEE (reference sequence).

The rearrangement uses TRBV4-3 and TRBJ2-3, with 9 bases fitting TRBD2. This CDR3 spans 18 amino acids. Germline values: CDR1 LGHNA, CDR2 YSLEER. After removal of 0 bases from V and 2 bases from J, the junction contained 9 bases not matched to a gene. CDR3 protein: CASSQDKGLAYLTDTQYF. The DNA of the CDR3 is TGCGCCAGCAGCCAAGATAAAGGACTAGCGTACCTCACAGATACGCAGTATTTT.

The gene calls are TRBV19 and TRBJ2-3; perhaps TRBD2 as D (6 bases). The CDR3 extends over 14 amino acids. Germline V gives CDR1 LNHDA, CDR2 SQIVND (reference sequence). Trimming removed 3 bases from V and 4 bases from J, with 11 bases in between. The CDR3 loop reads CASSMTRSADTQYF. In DNA form, the CDR3 reads TGTGCCAGTAGTATGACTAGGTCGGCAGATACGCAGTATTTT. Together with reference TRBV19 and TRBJ2-3, the CDR3 gives the full variable domain: DGGITQSPKYLFRKEGQNVTLSCEQNLNHDAMYWYRQDPGQGLRLIYYSQIVNDFQKGDIAEGYSVSREKKESFPLTVTSAQKNPTAFYLCASSMTRSADTQYFGPGTRLTVL.

This clone has only one observation. The V and J genes are TRBV6-5 and TRBJ1-1; 7 bases map to TRBD1. The CDR3 runs 13 residues. CDR1 and CDR2 (germline): MNHEY, SVGAGI. V was clipped by 5 bases and J by 4 bases; unmatched bases: 4. The CDR3 sequence is CASSHGTATEAFF. The DNA of the CDR3 is TGTGCCAGCAGTCACGGGACAGCCACTGAAGCTTTCTTT.

The chain employs TRBV30 and TRBJ1-1; D gene unclear. The CDR3 is made up of 12 amino acids. Trimming removed 2 bases from V and 4 bases from J, with 8 bases in between. The germline CDR1 and CDR2 sequences are GTSNPN and SVGIG (reference sequence). CDR3 region: CAWSLLSTEAFF. In DNA, the CDR3 is TGTGCCTGGAGTCTATTGAGCACTGAAGCTTTCTTT.

The chain recombines TRBV15 with TRBJ1-3; D is ambiguous. V was shortened by 1 base and J by 0 bases, with 10 bases between the two germline ends. This CDR3 contains 16 residues. Germline CDR1 LNHNV, CDR2 YYDKDF (reference sequence). CDR3 amino acids: CATSRAGSLSGNTIYF. CDR3 DNA sequence: TGTGCCACCAGCAGAGCCGGGTCCCTCTCTGGAAACACCATATATTTT.

The V and J genes are TRBV7-9 and TRBJ1-4; 8 nucleotides agree with TRBD1. The CDR3 spans 15 residues. Germline V gene lookup returns CDR1 SEHNR and CDR2 FQNEAQ (reference sequence). Trimming removed 4 bases from V and 5 bases from J; junction bases left unmatched: 6. CDR3 protein: CASSSTGGPNEKLFF. The CDR3 nucleotides read TGTGCCAGCAGCTCCACAGGGGGTCCGAATGAAAAACTGTTTTTT.

This chain uses TRBV27 with TRBJ2-5; 9 nucleotides match TRBD1. V trimming: 8 bases; J trimming: 5 bases; junction bases outside the gene matches: 12. Germline assignment: CDR1 MNHEY and CDR2 SMNVEV (reference sequence). CDR3 length: 15 residues. The CDR3 nucleotides read TGTGCCAGCGGTAGTGCGGGACAGGGTTGGGAGACCCAGTACTTC. Encoded protein: CASGSAGQGWETQYF.

This chain connects TRBV7-9 to TRBJ2-1, with 7 bases identical to TRBD2. This CDR3 comprises 14 residues. Looked up from germline, CDR1 is SEHNR and CDR2 is FQNEAQ (reference sequence). Germline trimming cut 6 bases from V and 5 bases from J; bases unmatched to any gene: 7. CDR3 sequence: CASSPQRGNNEQFF. The CDR3, as DNA: TGTGCCAGCAGTCCCCAGCGGGGCAACAATGAGCAGTTCTTC.

V and J are TRBV2 and TRBJ2-7; D is undetermined. The CDR3 has 15 residues. Trimming shortened V by 4 bases and J by 6 bases, and 19 bases separated the two germline ends. The V gene's germline CDR1 is SNHLY and CDR2 FYNNEI. The CDR3 nucleotides read TGTGCCAGCAGTGGAGACCGGGTTGAAACTGGCGAGCAGTACTTC. Its protein product is CASSGDRVETGEQYF.

V gene TRBV11-2 combines with J gene TRBJ2-1, with 10 bases identical to TRBD2. The V segment lost 5 bases and the J segment 4 bases; nucleotides outside the gene matches: 11. This CDR3 has 17 amino acids. Germline V gene data show CDR1 as SGHAT and CDR2 as FQNNGV. This CDR3 reads CASSRRTSGLVYNEQFF. The DNA for the CDR3 is TGTGCCAGCAGCCGGCGGACTAGCGGTTTGGTTTACAATGAGCAGTTCTTC.

The chain joins TRBV19 to TRBJ1-2; TRBD1 agrees at 9 bases. J was trimmed by 2 bases and V by 1 base; bases with no gene match: 8. The CDR3 runs 17 residues. Germline V lookup: CDR1 LNHDA, CDR2 SQIVND (reference sequence). CDR3 in amino acids: CASSIADRGLRNYGYTF. The CDR3 DNA sequence: TGTGCCAGTAGTATAGCGGACAGGGGATTAAGGAACTATGGCTACACCTTC. Variable domain in full (rest from reference TRBV19 and TRBJ1-2): DGGITQSPKYLFRKEGQNVTLSCEQNLNHDAMYWYRQDPGQGLRLIYYSQIVNDFQKGDIAEGYSVSREKKESFPLTVTSAQKNPTAFYLCASSIADRGLRNYGYTFGSGTRLTVV.

The chain joins TRBV10-3 to TRBJ1-3; no reliable D call. The CDR3 sequence is 12 residues long. Germline V gene data show CDR1 as ENHRY and CDR2 as SYGVKD. V lost 3 bases to trimming and J lost 3 bases, with 3 bases between them. The DNA of the CDR3 is TGTGCCATCAGTGACAATGGAAACACCATATATTTT. Translated: CAISDNGNTIYF.

A few counts support this clone. V gene TRBV2 combines with J gene TRBJ2-6; no firm D call. The germline V gene has CDR1 SNHLY and CDR2 FYNNEI. Between the trimmed V and J ends, which lost 7 bases and 0 bases, there was a span of 7 bases. The CDR3 spans 14 residues. The DNA for the CDR3 is TGTGCCAGCAAATACAGCTCTGGGGCCAACGTCCTGACTTTC. The encoded protein is CASKYSSGANVLTF. The complete variable domain, with remaining parts taken from reference TRBV2 and TRBJ2-6, reads EPEVTQTPSHQVTQMGQEVILRCVPISNHLYFYWYRQILGQKVEFLVSFYNNEISEKSEIFDDQFSVERPDGSNFTLKIRSTKLEDSAMYFCASKYSSGANVLTFGAGSRLTVL.

The V gene is TRBV27, the J gene TRBJ1-5; the match to TRBD1 covers 8 bases. Germline-derived CDR1 and CDR2 are MNHEY and SMNVEV (reference sequence). The CDR3 is 16 amino acids. The junction had 8 bases not matched to a gene; V was cut back by 5 bases and J by 2 bases. The CDR3 reads CASSRQGNMGNQPQHF. The DNA of the CDR3 is TGTGCCAGCAGTCGACAGGGGAATATGGGCAATCAGCCCCAGCATTTT.

The chain links TRBV9 to TRBJ1-1, with D possibly being TRBD1 (5 bases). V was trimmed by 3 bases and J by 6 bases, leaving 12 bases between them. Germline V lookup: CDR1 SGDLS, CDR2 YYNGEE. This CDR3 is built from 13 residues. CDR3 protein: CASSEGPRSEAFF. The CDR3 DNA sequence: TGTGCCAGCAGCGAGGGGCCTCGTTCTGAAGCTTTCTTT.

The chain carries TRBV6-1 and TRBJ1-3, with 9 bases that match TRBD1. Germline V gene lookup returns CDR1 MNHNS and CDR2 SASEGT. CDR3 length: 15 residues. Trimming took 5 bases from V and 4 from J; bases not matched to a gene: 6. The CDR3 DNA follows: TGTGCCAGCAGTCTCGGACAGGGGCAAGGAAACACCATATATTTT. Translated: CASSLGQGQGNTIYF.

The J gene is TRBJ1-5, the V gene TRBV28; 8 positions agree with TRBD1. The CDR3 loop spans 20 amino acids. Germline CDR1 and CDR2: MDHEN and SYDVKM. V was clipped by 1 base and J by 4 bases; unmatched bases: 18. The CDR3 nucleotides read TGTGCCAGCAGTTTATCGAGATCGGAGGGGGGACAGGTCAGGAATCAGCCCCAGCATTTT. It encodes CASSLSRSEGGQVRNQPQHF.

This sequence joins TRBV7-6 and TRBJ1-3, with no clear D. Trimming removed 1 base from V and 3 bases from J, with 13 bases in between. Germline V CDR1 and CDR2: SGHVS, FNYEAQ. The CDR3 length is 16 residues. CDR3 nucleotides: TGTGCCAGCAGCTTAGTTGTCGGCGGGAATGGAAACACCATATATTTT. Its translation: CASSLVVGGNGNTIYF. Full variable domain (rest looked up from reference TRBV7-6 and TRBJ1-3): GAGVSQSPRYKVTKRGQDVALRCDPISGHVSLYWYRQALGQGPEFLTYFNYEAQQDKSGLPNDRFSAERPEGSISTLTIQRTEQRDSAMYRCASSLVVGGNGNTIYFGEGSWLTVV.

The chain joins TRBV7-9 to TRBJ2-3, with 7 nucleotides matching TRBD2. The length of the CDR3 is 14 residues. Germline loops: CDR1 SEHNR, CDR2 FQNEAQ (reference sequence). V trimming: 3 bases; J trimming: 10 bases; junction bases outside the gene matches: 10. The CDR3 region is CASSFGRERGSQYF. DNA for the CDR3: TGTGCCAGCAGCTTCGGGCGGGAGAGAGGGTCGCAGTATTTT.